The 27 T cell receptor beta chains reported below all come from one sample, sequenced in a study of human T cells and chemical hapten exposure (dated by TCRdb to 2020 to 2022). The time point label, as the study defines it: patch test 2, 6 weeks after DPC sensitization. The treatment or condition label, as the study defines it: therapeutic diphenylcyclopropenone sensitization with weekly scalp DPC. The library was produced with RACE. Sequencing used a NextSeq 500. TCRdb itself trimmed the public reads at Q25 with fastp, ran MiXCR and retained productive beta chains. Each CDR3 protein gets just one entry, which takes the most common genes and DNA from the rows behind it. The table for this sample lists some 80,000 distinct CDR3 sequences; roughly 10% of them were counted only once. Of the sample, 2% to 2.5% is held by the ten largest clones. The sample in question was whole blood, obtained in connection with sensitization to the hapten diphenylcyclopropenone (DPC). The receptor source for this set is a woman in her twenties or thirties with alopecia areata. Some clones in this sample may be carry-over from other donors' samples.

This clonotype was recorded at least ten times. The V gene is TRBV28, the J gene TRBJ2-2, with 7 bases that match TRBD2. J lost 6 bases, V lost 2 bases, and 3 bases had no gene match. This CDR3 contains 14 residues. CDR1 and CDR2 (germline): MDHEN, SYDVKM. CDR3 DNA: TGTGCCAGCAGTTTACCCGGACTAGCCGGGGAGCTGTTTTTT. Its translation is CASSLPGLAGELFF.

The chain couples TRBV5-1 to TRBJ1-1; D perhaps matches TRBD1 (6 bases). The CDR3 is 18 residues long. Trimming left V 0 bases short and J 6 bases short, with 24 bases between. Germline CDR1 SGHRS, CDR2 YFSETQ. The CDR3 DNA is TGCGCCAGCAGCTTGGGATTGCGGCGGGGGCCACTGGGAGCTGAAGCTTTCTTT. Translated: CASSLGLRRGPLGAEAFF.

As for this clonotype: A much bigger clone sits one base away, suggesting this may be a read error. V is TRBV19 and J is TRBJ2-7, with 9 bases fitting TRBD2. The J segment lost 2 bases and the V segment lost 4 bases, leaving 6 bases of the junction unmatched. CDR3 size: 15 residues. The germline V gene has CDR1 LNHDA and CDR2 SQIVND (reference sequence). The CDR3 sequence: CASSSHLAGAYEQYF. The CDR3 DNA sequence: TGTGCCAGTAGTAGCCATTTAGCGGGAGCCTACGAGCAGTACTTC. The full variable domain, completed using reference TRBV19 and TRBJ2-7, is DGGITQSPKYLFRKEGQNVTLSCEQNLNHDAMYWYRQDPGQGLRLIYYSQIVNDFQKGDIAEGYSVSREKKESFPLTVTSAQKNPTAFYLCASSSHLAGAYEQYFGPGTRLTVT.

The chain joins TRBV7-9 to TRBJ1-1, with TRBD1 matching over 9 bases. From germline, CDR1 is SEHNR and CDR2 FQNEAQ (reference sequence). The J segment lost 5 bases and the V segment lost 5 bases, leaving 6 bases of the junction unmatched. This CDR3 comprises 14 residues. The CDR3 reads CASSIQGALTEAFF. Here the CDR3 DNA reads TGTGCCAGCAGCATACAGGGGGCACTTACTGAAGCTTTCTTT.

This clonotype was counted at least ten times. The chain uses TRBV7-9 and TRBJ1-1, with TRBD1 matching over 9 bases. Germline values: CDR1 SEHNR, CDR2 FQNEAQ (reference sequence). The J segment lost 2 bases and the V segment lost 5 bases, leaving 12 bases of the junction unmatched. CDR3 length: 17 amino acids. The CDR3 bases are TGTGCCAGCAGCCCACCGGGACAGGGAATTATTAACACTGAAGCTTTCTTT. Residues: CASSPPGQGIINTEAFF.

This clonotype was seen a few times. The rearrangement joins TRBV6-5 to TRBJ1-5; 8 bases fit TRBD1. V dropped 4 bases and J dropped 6; count of bases not matched to a gene: 8. Germline CDR1 MNHEY, CDR2 SVGAGI. The CDR3 runs 15 residues. The CDR3: CASSSHRGGGQPQHF. CDR3 nucleotide sequence: TGTGCCAGCAGTTCCCACAGGGGGGGCGGTCAGCCCCAGCATTTT.

This clonotype showed up many times. The chain joins TRBV7-2 to TRBJ2-5, with TRBD1 identical over 7 bases. Germline CDR1 reads SGHTA; CDR2 reads FQGNSA. Trimming cost V 5 bases and J 10 bases; bases outside gene matches: 13. The CDR3 loop spans 14 amino acids. The CDR3 DNA reads as TGTGCCAGCAGCCCCAGGACAGGCCGGCAGGGCCAGTACTTC. This sequence encodes CASSPRTGRQGQYF.

This clonotype was recorded at least ten times. CDR3 nucleotides: TGTGCCAGCAGCCAAGATCTGGTAGGAAACACCGGGGAGCTGTTTTTT. It codes for CASSQDLVGNTGELFF. This sequence joins TRBV14 and TRBJ2-2; the D is unclear. Trimming left V 0 bases short and J 2 bases short, with 10 bases between. Germline V gene sequence: CDR1 SGHDN, CDR2 FVKESK. The CDR3 length is 16 residues.

The chain employs TRBV7-9 and TRBJ1-6; 7 bases agree with TRBD1. Germline V CDR1 and CDR2: SEHNR, FQNEAQ (reference sequence). This CDR3 is built from 14 residues. V was clipped by 5 bases and J by 9 bases; unmatched bases: 7. CDR3 DNA sequence: TGTGCCAGCAGCACAGGGGTAGAGGGTTCACCCCTCCACTTT. Translated: CASSTGVEGSPLHF.

This chain links TRBV7-8 with TRBJ2-4; 11 bases map to TRBD2. Germline V gives CDR1 SGHVS, CDR2 FQNEAQ. The J segment lost 8 bases and the V segment lost 2 bases, leaving 5 bases of the junction unmatched. There are 15 residues in the CDR3. The DNA for the CDR3 is TGTGCCAGCAGCTTACTAGCGGGGGGCGGGGACATTCAGTACTTC. Translation: CASSLLAGGGDIQYF.

The V gene is TRBV3-1, the J gene TRBJ1-3; the D is unclear. The V end lost 0 bases, the J end lost 0 bases, and 6 bases lay between the germline ends. The CDR3 runs to 15 residues. Germline CDR1 is LGHDT and CDR2 is YNNKEL (reference sequence). CDR3 in amino acids: CASSQDEVSGNTIYF. The DNA for the CDR3 is TGTGCCAGCAGCCAAGACGAGGTCTCTGGAAACACCATATATTTT. The whole variable domain, filled in from reference TRBV3-1 and TRBJ1-3, reads DTAVSQTPKYLVTQMGNDKSIKCEQNLGHDTMYWYKQDSKKFLKIMFSYNNKELIINETVPNRFSPKSPDKAHLNLHINSLELGDSAVYFCASSQDEVSGNTIYFGEGSWLTVV.

This clonotype was counted ten times or more. The chain uses TRBV18 and TRBJ1-5; a weak D match, TRBD1 (5 bases). Germline loops: CDR1 KGHSH, CDR2 LQKENI. V dropped 4 bases and J dropped 4 bases, with 11 bases sitting between them. The length of the CDR3 is 14 residues. The chain's CDR3 is CASSRRGANQPQHF. The CDR3 DNA reads TGTGCCAGCTCACGAAGGGGTGCAAATCAGCCCCAGCATTTT.

This clonotype occurred many times. V usage is TRBV20-1 and J usage is TRBJ2-5; D not certain. The CDR3 has 12 amino acids. Deletions cut 5 bases from V and 2 bases from J, with 9 bases between. CDR1 is DFQATT and CDR2 is SNEGSKA in the germline V gene (reference sequence). The CDR3 protein is CSAPPTQETQYF. Here the CDR3 DNA reads TGCAGTGCTCCTCCGACACAAGAGACCCAGTACTTC.

This clonotype was seen at least ten times. The chain links TRBV7-7 to TRBJ2-5; D is undetermined. The CDR3 loop spans 13 amino acids. Trimming shortened V by 6 bases and J by 3 bases, and 11 bases separated the two germline ends. Germline CDR1 is SSHAT and CDR2 is FNYEAQ (reference sequence). CDR3 in amino acids: CASRPIVEETQYF. The CDR3 nucleotides read TGTGCCAGCAGACCAATAGTAGAAGAGACCCAGTACTTC. Variable domain in full (rest from reference TRBV7-7 and TRBJ2-5): GAGVSQSPRYKVTKRGQDVTLRCDPISSHATLYWYQQALGQGPEFLTYFNYEAQPDKSGLPSDRFSAERPEGSISTLTIQRTEQRDSAMYRCASRPIVEETQYFGPGTRLLVL.

This clonotype occurred many times. This chain links TRBV27 with TRBJ1-2; 11 nucleotides line up with TRBD1. Germline assignment: CDR1 MNHEY and CDR2 SMNVEV (reference sequence). This CDR3 region has 17 residues. With V trimmed by 5 bases and J by 4 bases, 12 bases remained unmatched. The CDR3 protein is CASSRTIGTGGVYGYTF. The DNA of the CDR3 is TGTGCCAGCAGTCGTACTATTGGGACAGGGGGTGTCTATGGCTACACCTTC.

The sample holds many counts of this clonotype. The chain employs TRBV7-3 and TRBJ1-4; TRBD1 aligns across 9 bases. CDR3 length: 15 residues. The V and J ends lost 4 bases and 6 bases, in that order; junction bases with no gene match: 6. The germline V gene encodes CDR1 SGHTA and CDR2 FQGTGA. The CDR3 DNA follows: TGTGCCAGCAGCTACCCCCGGGACAGGGATGAAAAACTGTTTTTT. Translation: CASSYPRDRDEKLFF.

This clonotype was recorded at least ten times. The CDR3 is CASSVAWGGNEQFF. Here the CDR3 DNA reads TGTGCCAGCTCCGTAGCTTGGGGTGGCAATGAGCAGTTCTTC. This rearrangement joins TRBV18 to TRBJ2-1; D remains ambiguous. The CDR3 sequence is 14 residues long. Trimming shortened V by 6 bases and J by 6 bases, and 15 bases separated the two germline ends. The germline V gene has CDR1 KGHSH and CDR2 LQKENI.

The chain carries TRBV3-1 and TRBJ2-7; no firm D call. The CDR3 spans 13 residues. Germline V gene lookup returns CDR1 LGHDT and CDR2 YNNKEL (reference sequence). V was trimmed by 4 bases and J by 4 bases, leaving 11 bases between them. CDR3: CASSRSFAYEQYF. In nucleotides, the CDR3 is TGTGCCAGCAGCCGATCATTCGCTTACGAGCAGTACTTC.

This clonotype appeared many times. For the CDR3, the DNA is TGTGCCAGCAGAGTTCCGGGGGGGGTGAACACTGAAGCTTTCTTT. Translating gives CASRVPGGVNTEAFF. This sequence joins TRBV12-3 or TRBV12-4 and TRBJ1-1; TRBD1 might be the D (5 bases). With 6 bases removed from V and 0 bases from J, the gap between germline ends came to 14 bases. This CDR3 comprises 15 residues.

The chain couples TRBV5-1 to TRBJ2-3; 14 bases fit TRBD2. V lost 5 bases and J lost 4; bases outside the gene matches: 6. This CDR3 has 16 amino acids. CDR1 and CDR2 (germline): SGHRS, YFSETQ. In DNA form, the CDR3 reads TGCGCCAGCAGGCGAGAGACTAGCGGGAGGGCAGATACGCAGTATTTT. Its protein is CASRRETSGRADTQYF.

This clonotype appeared many times. The V and J genes are TRBV18 and TRBJ2-7; 7 positions agree with TRBD2. The CDR3 covers 14 residues. Germline V gene lookup returns CDR1 KGHSH and CDR2 LQKENI. Trimming cost V 3 bases and J 7 bases; bases outside gene matches: 9. The CDR3 region is CASSPPGLAEEQYF. The CDR3 DNA reads as TGTGCCAGCTCACCCCCCGGGCTAGCGGAAGAGCAGTACTTC.

This clonotype was observed at least ten times. The chain has TRBV6-1 and TRBJ1-2; D is undetermined. V dropped 3 bases and J dropped 8 bases, with 19 bases sitting between them. Germline V gene lookup returns CDR1 MNHNS and CDR2 SASEGT. This CDR3 is built from 15 residues. CDR3 bases: TGTGCCAGCAGTGAGAGGGTATCGCACAATTTGGGCTACACCTTC. It is translated as CASSERVSHNLGYTF.

This clonotype has at least ten counts. The genes are TRBV5-4 and TRBJ1-2; a possible D gene is TRBD1 (6 bases). The V gene's germline CDR1 is SGHNT and CDR2 YYREEE (reference sequence). V shed 2 bases and J shed 6 bases, with 20 bases lying between them. This CDR3 has 16 amino acids. This CDR3 is CASSFGRDRLHDGYTF. CDR3 nucleotide sequence: TGTGCCAGCAGCTTCGGTAGAGACAGGCTTCACGATGGCTACACCTTC.

This clonotype was recorded many times. This chain joins TRBV25-1 and TRBJ2-7; 14 bases map to TRBD2. This CDR3 has 13 residues. Germline lookup yields CDR1 MGHDK and CDR2 SYGVNS. V was clipped by 8 bases and J by 4 bases; unmatched bases: 1. CDR3 region: CASGTSGRYEQYF. The CDR3 coding sequence is TGTGCCAGCGGGACTAGCGGGAGATACGAGCAGTACTTC.

The DNA of the CDR3 is TGCAGCGTTGCCAAGGACACTGAAGCTTTCTTT. This translates into CSVAKDTEAFF. The chain joins TRBV29-1 to TRBJ1-1; D remains unclear. Germline assignment: CDR1 SQVTM and CDR2 ANQGSEA. V was clipped by 4 bases and J by 3 bases, with 6 bases between them. CDR3 length: 11 amino acids.

This clonotype occurred many times. The chain recombines TRBV20-1 with TRBJ2-7; possible D gene TRBD1, 6 bases. The CDR3 runs to 14 residues. Looked up from germline, CDR1 is DFQATT and CDR2 is SNEGSKA (reference sequence). The germline V and J ends were trimmed by 6 bases and 0 bases, with 15 bases remaining between them. This CDR3 reads CSARSTGSSYEQYF. The CDR3 nucleotides are TGCAGTGCCAGATCCACAGGGTCCTCCTACGAGCAGTACTTC.

This chain uses TRBV28 with TRBJ2-7; D not certain. The germline CDR1 and CDR2 sequences are MDHEN and SYDVKM. CDR3 length: 12 amino acids. V lost 6 bases and J lost 4, with 10 bases in between. CDR3 sequence: CASSAGVYEQYF. CDR3 DNA: TGTGCCAGCAGCGCAGGAGTGTACGAGCAGTACTTC.